The 17 T cell receptor beta chains in this list originate from one sample, sequenced in a study of early T cells in non-severe SARS-CoV-2 infection. Using its own MiXCR run on the 5' RACE reads, TCRdb lists one record per CDR3 protein. The table records 60,000 to 70,000 distinct CDR3 sequences, 4% to 5.5% of them present only once. Sequencing was done on a sample of whole blood. The receptor source for this set is an adult who was a healthcare worker with PCR-confirmed SARS-CoV-2 infection or an uninfected control (not recorded which).

At least ten counts were recorded for this clonotype. The junction departs from germline at one end; a sequencing error may be responsible. The rearrangement links TRBV27 to TRBJ2-1; D remains unclear. CDR1 and CDR2 (germline): MNHEY, SMNVEV (reference sequence). The CDR3 consists of 13 residues. CDR3 bases: TGTGCCAGCAGTCTCGGGTCCTTCAATGAGCAGTTCTTC. Amino acid sequence: CASSLGSFNEQFF.

This clonotype showed up many times. The chain joins TRBV7-6 to TRBJ2-1, with a tentative D call TRBD2 (6 bases). Germline V gives CDR1 SGHVS, CDR2 FNYEAQ. Trimming removed 3 bases at V and 8 bases at J, with 17 bases between. The CDR3 is made up of 15 amino acids. The CDR3: CASSLAGSGAHEQFF. The CDR3 DNA follows: TGTGCCAGCAGCTTGGCCGGGTCGGGAGCCCATGAGCAGTTCTTC. Based on the CDR3 plus reference TRBV7-6 and TRBJ2-1, the full variable domain is GAGVSQSPRYKVTKRGQDVALRCDPISGHVSLYWYRQALGQGPEFLTYFNYEAQQDKSGLPNDRFSAERPEGSISTLTIQRTEQRDSAMYRCASSLAGSGAHEQFFGPGTRLTVL.

This clonotype was detected many times. The genes are TRBV5-4 and TRBJ2-7, with a possible D match to TRBD1 (6 bases). Germline CDR1 is SGHNT and CDR2 is YYREEE (reference sequence). The CDR3 is 14 amino acids. Trimming removed 0 bases from V and 6 bases from J, with 13 bases in between. CDR3: CASSLDRAGREQYF. The CDR3 coding sequence is TGTGCCAGCAGCTTGGACAGGGCTGGGCGCGAGCAGTACTTC.

This clonotype has at least ten counts. The rearrangement joins TRBV5-1 to TRBJ1-1, with TRBD1 identical over 9 bases. Germline V gene sequence: CDR1 SGHRS, CDR2 YFSETQ. Losses at the gene ends were 4 bases for V and 0 bases for J; bases not matched to a gene: 10. The CDR3 extends over 17 amino acids. The DNA of the CDR3 is TGCGCCAGCAGCCCTCCGGGACAGGGTCTAATGAACACTGAAGCTTTCTTT. It encodes CASSPPGQGLMNTEAFF.

This clonotype was counted many times. Here the CDR3 reads CASSQVAANTGELFF. The CDR3 DNA reads TGCGCCAGCAGCCAAGTAGCGGCAAACACCGGGGAGCTGTTTTTT. The V call is TRBV4-3, the J call TRBJ2-2; D might be TRBD2 (6 bases). CDR3 size: 15 residues. Looked up from germline, CDR1 is LGHNA and CDR2 is YSLEER. V was shortened by 1 base and J by 2 bases, with 8 bases between the two germline ends.

The rearrangement joins TRBV9 to TRBJ1-1; TRBD1 is a possible D gene (5 bases). Germline lookup yields CDR1 SGDLS and CDR2 YYNGEE. The CDR3 extends over 13 amino acids. V lost 3 bases to trimming and J lost 4 bases, with 10 bases between them. CDR3 residues: CASSGQRGTEAFF. CDR3 in DNA: TGTGCCAGCAGCGGACAGAGGGGCACTGAAGCTTTCTTT.

The sample holds many counts of this clonotype. The chain has TRBV20-1 and TRBJ2-7; 9 bases agree with TRBD2. There are 15 residues in the CDR3. CDR1 is DFQATT, CDR2 SNEGSKA, per germline (reference sequence). With V trimmed by 3 bases and J by 5 bases, 11 bases remained unmatched. The CDR3 is CSARYRHGGRDEQYF. The CDR3, as DNA: TGCAGTGCTAGGTACCGTCATGGCGGGAGGGACGAGCAGTACTTC.

This clonotype has a count of ten or more. The V gene is TRBV30, the J gene TRBJ1-2; D is unresolved. Between the trimmed V and J ends, which lost 0 bases and 1 base, there was a span of 9 bases. CDR3 length: 14 amino acids. The germline V gene encodes CDR1 GTSNPN and CDR2 SVGIG (reference sequence). This CDR3 is CAWSVLSSNYGYTF. In nucleotides, the CDR3 is TGTGCCTGGAGTGTACTGAGCAGTAACTATGGCTACACCTTC.

Many counts were recorded for this clonotype. For the CDR3, the DNA is TGCGCCAGCAGTCCAGCCGGGACTAGCGGGGGTCGGGGAGATACGCAGTATTTT. Its translation is CASSPAGTSGGRGDTQYF. J is TRBJ2-3 and V is TRBV5-1; TRBD2 matches 14 bases. Germline CDR1 is SGHRS and CDR2 is YFSETQ. Trimming took 5 bases from V and 5 from J; bases not matched to a gene: 13. The CDR3 totals 18 residues.

Many counts were recorded for this clonotype. The gene calls are TRBV12-3 or TRBV12-4 and TRBJ2-1; D perhaps matches TRBD2 (5 bases). Trimming pared 5 bases from V and 1 base from J, leaving 12 bases between. This CDR3 spans 15 amino acids. CDR3 region: CASSPGVASYNEQFF. In nucleotides, the CDR3 is TGTGCCAGCAGTCCCGGGGTGGCATCCTACAATGAGCAGTTCTTC.

The chain links TRBV7-8 to TRBJ2-3; TRBD1 agrees at 9 bases. Looked up from germline, CDR1 is SGHVS and CDR2 is FQNEAQ. This CDR3 contains 15 residues. The V segment lost 2 bases and the J segment 5 bases; nucleotides outside the gene matches: 5. The CDR3 loop is CASSLTGGGIDTQYF. The CDR3 DNA is TGTGCCAGCAGCTTAACAGGGGGCGGTATAGATACGCAGTATTTT. Combining the CDR3 with reference TRBV7-8 and TRBJ2-3 gives the whole variable domain GAGVSQSPRYKVAKRGQDVALRCDPISGHVSLFWYQQALGQGPEFLTYFQNEAQLDKSGLPSDRFFAERPEGSVSTLKIQRTQQEDSAVYLCASSLTGGGIDTQYFGPGTRLTVL.

This clonotype was counted at least ten times. The chain combines TRBV20-1 with TRBJ2-7; no firm D call. Germline assignment: CDR1 DFQATT and CDR2 SNEGSKA (reference sequence). This CDR3 spans 8 amino acids. CDR3 nucleotides: TGCTGTCAATACGAGCAGTACTTC. This translates into CCQYEQYF.

The chain joins TRBV24-1 to TRBJ1-1; tentatively, D is TRBD1 (5 bases). The CDR3 runs to 15 residues. Germline V CDR1 and CDR2: KGHDR, SFDVKD. Trimming pared 3 bases from V and 3 bases from J, leaving 13 bases between. The CDR3 sequence is CATSDPRGRHTEAFF. Written as DNA, the CDR3 is TGTGCCACCAGTGATCCTAGGGGTCGGCACACTGAAGCTTTCTTT.

This clonotype was seen a handful of times. The chain employs TRBV4-1 and TRBJ2-2; TRBD2 aligns across 10 bases. Germline V gene data show CDR1 as MGHRA and CDR2 as YSYEKL. This CDR3 is 16 amino acids long. The trim removed 4 bases at V and 2 bases at J, leaving 4 bases unmatched. CDR3 in DNA: TGCGCCAGCAGCCCTCGGACTAGCGGTAACACCGGGGAGCTGTTTTTT. It codes for CASSPRTSGNTGELFF.

In this sample, this clonotype turned up many times. This chain uses TRBV29-1 with TRBJ2-7; 8 bases are shared with TRBD1. V gave up 6 bases and J gave up 7 bases; unmatched junction bases: 8. The germline gives CDR1 SQVTM, CDR2 ANQGSEA. CDR3 size: 12 residues. CDR3 amino acids: CSVGLTGVEQYF. The CDR3 nucleotides are TGCAGCGTCGGCCTGACAGGGGTAGAGCAGTACTTC.

A few counts support this clonotype. The V and J genes are TRBV12-3 or TRBV12-4 and TRBJ2-6, with a weak D call TRBD2 (5 bases). Trimming stripped 4 bases from V and 2 bases from J, with 15 bases between. The CDR3 covers 17 residues. CDR3 sequence: CASSSLALGTGANVLTF. For the CDR3, the DNA is TGTGCCAGCAGTTCCTTAGCCCTCGGGACTGGGGCCAACGTCCTGACTTTC.

This clonotype was observed many times. The chain recombines TRBV29-1 with TRBJ2-7; D is possibly TRBD1 or TRBD2 (6 bases each). CDR3 length equals 11 residues. V lost 6 bases to trimming and J lost 6 bases, with 12 bases between them. Germline V gene data show CDR1 as SQVTM and CDR2 as ANQGSEA. CDR3 DNA sequence: TGCAGCGTCCGTGAGGGGGGCGAGCAGTACTTC. Amino acid sequence: CSVREGGEQYF.